What follows describes a single TCR beta chain. The germline CDR1 and CDR2 sequences are SGHDN and FVKESK. The CDR3 spans 15 residues. Trimming cost V 2 bases and J 9 bases; bases outside gene matches: 9. The sample belongs to a study of T cells after somatic rescue of genetic block. Method: immunoSEQ multiplex PCR; TCRdb's copy keeps in-frame clones and lacks some. Of 13,000 to 15,000 clones in the sample, around 70% were seen once. The clonotype was recovered from a boy between 5 and 17 years old. The sequenced material came from peripheral blood mononuclear cells (PBMCs). The rearrangement uses TRBV14 and TRBJ2-3; 9 nucleotides agree with TRBD2. CDR3 DNA: TGTGCCAGCAGCCAATTCACGGGGACTAGCTCGACGCAGTATTTT. It translates to CASSQFTGTSSTQYF.